Below, one T cell receptor beta chain is given with its context. The investigators amplified TCR beta CDR3 regions from RNA transcripts. The primer set for the first-round RT-PCR of the TCR CDR3 was HTBI. MiXCR, run by TCRdb on the multiplex PCR reads, gives a single entry per CDR3 protein. The sample has a few hundred thousand distinct CDR3 sequences, 13% seen once. These data originate in a study of T cells in Graves' hyperthyroidism and ophthalmopathy. V was clipped by 5 bases and J by 2 bases; unmatched bases: 5. Germline V gene sequence: CDR1 SGHTA, CDR2 FQGTGA. This CDR3 has 17 amino acids. The sample taken for sequencing was blood. This sequence originates from a woman aged 18-30 years with Graves' hyperthyroidism. The chain uses TRBV7-3 and TRBJ2-3; TRBD2 matches 15 bases. The CDR3 sequence is CASSLGTSGGFTDTQYF. The CDR3 region has the DNA TGTGCCAGCAGCCTCGGGACTAGCGGGGGGTTCACAGATACGCAGTATTTT. The full variable domain, its missing parts supplied by reference TRBV7-3 and TRBJ2-3, is GAGVSQTPSNKVTEKGKYVELRCDPISGHTALYWYRQSLGQGPEFLIYFQGTGAADDSGLPNDRFFAVRPEGSVSTLKIQRTERGDSAVYLCASSLGTSGGFTDTQYFGPGTRLTVL.